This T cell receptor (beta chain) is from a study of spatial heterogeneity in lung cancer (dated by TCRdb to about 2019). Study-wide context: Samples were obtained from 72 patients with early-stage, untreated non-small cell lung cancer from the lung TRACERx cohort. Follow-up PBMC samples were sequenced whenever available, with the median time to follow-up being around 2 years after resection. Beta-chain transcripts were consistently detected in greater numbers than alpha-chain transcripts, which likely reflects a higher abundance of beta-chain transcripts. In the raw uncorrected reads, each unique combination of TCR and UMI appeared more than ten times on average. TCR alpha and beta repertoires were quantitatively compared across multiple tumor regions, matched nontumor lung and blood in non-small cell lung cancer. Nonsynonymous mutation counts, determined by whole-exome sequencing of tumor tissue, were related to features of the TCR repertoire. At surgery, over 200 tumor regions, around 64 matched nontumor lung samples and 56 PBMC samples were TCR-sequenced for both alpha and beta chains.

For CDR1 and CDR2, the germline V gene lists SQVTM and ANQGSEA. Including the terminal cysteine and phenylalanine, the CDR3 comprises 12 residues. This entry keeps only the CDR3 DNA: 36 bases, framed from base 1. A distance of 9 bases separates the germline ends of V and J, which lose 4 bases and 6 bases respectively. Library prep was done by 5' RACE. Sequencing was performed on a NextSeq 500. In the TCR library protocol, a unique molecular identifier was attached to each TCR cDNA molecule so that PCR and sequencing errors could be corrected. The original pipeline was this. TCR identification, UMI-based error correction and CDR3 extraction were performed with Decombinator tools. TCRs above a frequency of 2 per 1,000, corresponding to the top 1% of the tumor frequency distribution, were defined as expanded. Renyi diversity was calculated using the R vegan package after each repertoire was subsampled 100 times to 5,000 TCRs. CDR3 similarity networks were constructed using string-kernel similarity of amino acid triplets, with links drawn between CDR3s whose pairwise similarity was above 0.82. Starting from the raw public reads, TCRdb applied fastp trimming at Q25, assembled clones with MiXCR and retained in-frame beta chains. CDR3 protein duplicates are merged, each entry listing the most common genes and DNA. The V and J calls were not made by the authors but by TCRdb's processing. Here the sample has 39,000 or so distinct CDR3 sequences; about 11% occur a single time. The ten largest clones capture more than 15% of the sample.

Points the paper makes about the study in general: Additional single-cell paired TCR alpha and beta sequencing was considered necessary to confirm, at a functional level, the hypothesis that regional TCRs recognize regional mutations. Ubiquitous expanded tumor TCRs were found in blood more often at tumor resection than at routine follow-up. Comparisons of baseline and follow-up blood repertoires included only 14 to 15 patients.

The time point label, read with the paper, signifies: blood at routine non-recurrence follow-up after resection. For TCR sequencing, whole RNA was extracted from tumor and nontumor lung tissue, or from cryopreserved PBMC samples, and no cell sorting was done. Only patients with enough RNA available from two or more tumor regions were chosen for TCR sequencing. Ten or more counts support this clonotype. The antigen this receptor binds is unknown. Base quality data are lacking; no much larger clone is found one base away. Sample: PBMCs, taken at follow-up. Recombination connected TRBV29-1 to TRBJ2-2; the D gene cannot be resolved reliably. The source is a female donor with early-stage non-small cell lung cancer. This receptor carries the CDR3 CSVVLGSGELFF. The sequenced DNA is TGCAGCGTTGTTTTGGGTTCCGGGGAGCTGTTTTTT.